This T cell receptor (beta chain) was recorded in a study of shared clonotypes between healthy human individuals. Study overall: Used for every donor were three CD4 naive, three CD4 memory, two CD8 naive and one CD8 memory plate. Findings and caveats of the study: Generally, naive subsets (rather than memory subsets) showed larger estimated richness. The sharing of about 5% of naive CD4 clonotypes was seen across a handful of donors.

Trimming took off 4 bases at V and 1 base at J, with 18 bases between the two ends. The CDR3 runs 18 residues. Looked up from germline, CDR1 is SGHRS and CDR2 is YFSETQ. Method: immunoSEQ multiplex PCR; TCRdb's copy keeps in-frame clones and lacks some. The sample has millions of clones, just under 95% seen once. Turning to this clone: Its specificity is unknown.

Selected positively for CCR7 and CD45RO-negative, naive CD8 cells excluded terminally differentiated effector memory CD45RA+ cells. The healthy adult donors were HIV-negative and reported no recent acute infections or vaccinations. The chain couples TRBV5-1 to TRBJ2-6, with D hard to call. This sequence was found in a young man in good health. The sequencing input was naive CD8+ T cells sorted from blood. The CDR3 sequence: CASSPPRVSESGANVLTF. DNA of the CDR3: TGCGCCAGCAGCCCCCCCCGGGTGAGTGAATCTGGGGCCAACGTCCTGACTTTC. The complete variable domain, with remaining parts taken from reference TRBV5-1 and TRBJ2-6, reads KAGVTQTPRYLIKTRGQQVTLSCSPISGHRSVSWYQQTPGQGLQFLFEYFSETQRNKGNFPGRFSGRQFSNSRSEMNVSTLELGDSALYLCASSPPRVSESGANVLTFGAGSRLTVL.